What follows is one T cell receptor beta chain and its context. This entry comes from a study of blood T cell repertoires in COVID-19. Across the study: T cells, B-cell-depleted T cells, or PBMCs provided the cDNA or gDNA that served as material.

Study processing details: Researchers report that nucleated cell counts were estimated from reference gene primer amplification. Clones were read by immunoSEQ multiplex PCR, and TCRdb kept only the in-frame ones, dropping some. V, J and clone size are taken as reported in that table, and D and trimming were inferred from the DNA itself. The sample has roughly 220,000 clones, about 86% seen once. V was trimmed by 6 bases and J by 2 bases, leaving 17 bases between them. The CDR3 totals 15 residues. Germline lookup yields CDR1 KGHSH and CDR2 LQKENI. Categorization into cohorts depended on clinical history that participants reported.

Input material: PBMCs or T cells enriched from blood (not recorded which). The V gene is TRBV18, the J gene TRBJ2-7; perhaps TRBD1 as D (6 bases). The sequence came from a woman aged 40 to 50 with acute COVID-19. The CDR3 DNA reads TGTGCCAGCTCCCTGTGGCCAGGGGACCCCTACGAGCAGTACTTC. Residues: CASSLWPGDPYEQYF.